The 23 T cell receptor beta chains given below trace back to one sample, sequenced in a study of cytomegalovirus exposure and HLA in healthy donors. PCR used 60 Vbeta primers and 13 Jbeta primers. Sequenced by immunoSEQ multiplex PCR; TCRdb stores in-frame clones only, minus some. The data hold about 190,000 clones, with roughly 75% observed a single time. Material for sequencing was PBMCs. The source is a man aged 30 to 39 in good health and CMV-seropositive.

This chain joins TRBV20-1 and TRBJ2-7, with a weak D call TRBD1 (6 bases). The CDR3 loop spans 11 amino acids. Germline-derived CDR1 and CDR2 are DFQATT and SNEGSKA (reference sequence). V gave up 7 bases and J gave up 6 bases, with 13 bases separating them. The CDR3 DNA sequence: TGCAGTGTTACAGGGTCGGGCGAGCAGTACTTC. This gives the protein CSVTGSGEQYF.

This rearrangement joins TRBV28 to TRBJ2-7; D perhaps matches TRBD2 (6 bases). The CDR3 is made up of 13 amino acids. Germline CDR1 reads MDHEN; CDR2 reads SYDVKM. V lost 7 bases, J lost 5 bases, and 15 bases lay in between. The CDR3 nucleotides are TGTGCCAGCACGGAACTTTGGGGGGACGAGCAGTACTTC. As protein: CASTELWGDEQYF.

A few counts support this clone. This sequence joins TRBV5-5 and TRBJ2-7, with D perhaps matching TRBD2 (6 bases). Trimming removed 0 bases at V and 3 bases at J, with 7 bases between. CDR3 length: 13 amino acids. Germline CDR1 SGHKS, CDR2 YYEKEE (reference sequence). CDR3 amino acids: CASSLAGSYEQYF. CDR3 coding DNA: TGTGCCAGCAGCTTGGCCGGGAGCTACGAGCAGTACTTC.

Sample share makes this clone medium-sized. This chain links TRBV29-1 with TRBJ2-7, with 8 bases that match TRBD2. This CDR3 has 12 amino acids. The germline gives CDR1 SQVTM, CDR2 ANQGSEA. Losses at the gene ends were 4 bases for V and 6 bases for J; bases not matched to a gene: 5. The CDR3 sequence is CSVVFRGGEQYF. As DNA, the CDR3 is TGCAGCGTTGTCTTCCGGGGGGGCGAGCAGTACTTC.

This clone has only one observation. The chain employs TRBV4-3 and TRBJ2-5; a weak D match, TRBD2 (5 bases). V was cut by 0 bases and J by 5 bases, with 19 bases left in between. Germline loops: CDR1 LGHNA, CDR2 YSLEER. The CDR3 length is 17 residues. In nucleotides, the CDR3 is TGCGCCAGCAGCCAAGAATGGGCAGTCGCATCGGGGGAGACCCAGTACTTC. As protein: CASSQEWAVASGETQYF.

This chain connects TRBV27 to TRBJ1-1; no clear D gene. From germline, CDR1 is MNHEY and CDR2 SMNVEV (reference sequence). V was pared by 6 bases and J by 0 bases, with 8 bases between. This CDR3 comprises 13 residues. CDR3 in DNA: TGTGCCAGCAGCAATCGGGTGAACACTGAAGCTTTCTTT. Residues: CASSNRVNTEAFF.

This chain uses TRBV7-8 with TRBJ1-2; the match to TRBD1 covers 10 bases. Germline assignment: CDR1 SGHVS and CDR2 FQNEAQ. CDR3 size: 14 residues. The V segment lost 5 bases and the J segment 4 bases; nucleotides outside the gene matches: 4. CDR3 loop: CASSETGGRYGYTF. The CDR3 bases are TGTGCCAGCAGCGAGACAGGGGGCCGCTATGGCTACACCTTC.

A remark on this clone: Germline is not matched at one junction end, which may reflect a read error. The chain recombines TRBV7-9 with TRBJ2-1, with D perhaps TRBD2 (6 bases). Germline V gene data show CDR1 as SEHNR and CDR2 as FQNEAQ (reference sequence). The CDR3 is 12 amino acids. CDR3: CSSSRSGDEQFF. The CDR3 DNA follows: TGTTCCAGCAGCCGATCGGGAGATGAGCAGTTCTTC.

The V call is TRBV10-1, the J call TRBJ2-2, with D possibly matching TRBD1 (5 bases). Germline V gene data show CDR1 as WNHNN and CDR2 as SYGVQD (reference sequence). Trimming stripped 9 bases from V and 4 bases from J, with 15 bases between. The CDR3 totals 14 residues. CDR3 coding DNA: TGCGCCAGTACGGACACCGCAGGCACCGGGGAGCTGTTTTTT. Protein product: CASTDTAGTGELFF.

The chain has TRBV11-2 and TRBJ2-4, with TRBD2 matching 7 bases. V lost 6 bases to trimming and J lost 3 bases; unmatched junction nucleotides: 14. Germline V CDR1 and CDR2: SGHAT, FQNNGV. The CDR3 totals 17 residues. CDR3 nucleotides: TGTGCCAGCAGGTACCAGGGAGGGAGTGCCGGCAAAAACATTCAGTACTTC. Translated, it gives CASRYQGGSAGKNIQYF. Combining the CDR3 with reference TRBV11-2 and TRBJ2-4 gives the whole variable domain EAGVAQSPRYKIIEKRQSVAFWCNPISGHATLYWYQQILGQGPKLLIQFQNNGVVDDSQLPKDRFSAERLKGVDSTLKIQPAKLEDSAVYLCASRYQGGSAGKNIQYFGAGTRLSVL.

The CDR3 DNA follows: TGTGCCAGCGGGATGAAGCAGGGGTCCGGGAACACTGAAGCTTTCTTT. Translating gives CASGMKQGSGNTEAFF. This rearrangement joins TRBV2 to TRBJ1-1, with a weak D call TRBD1 (6 bases). V was trimmed by 8 bases and J by 1 base, leaving 20 bases between them. The CDR3 is 16 amino acids. Per the germline V gene, CDR1 is SNHLY and CDR2 is FYNNEI.

This clone was seen a handful of times. V and J are TRBV27 and TRBJ1-2; 7 bases match TRBD1. Per the germline V gene, CDR1 is MNHEY and CDR2 is SMNVEV (reference sequence). The CDR3 is 15 amino acids. V gave up 5 bases and J gave up 8 bases; unmatched junction bases: 14. CDR3 nucleotide sequence: TGTGCCAGCAGTGAACGACAGGGTTCTGTCGGAGGCTACACCTTC. Its protein product is CASSERQGSVGGYTF.

The chain carries TRBV7-9 and TRBJ2-1; 8 bases line up with TRBD2. The CDR3 spans 16 residues. Trimming cost V 6 bases and J 4 bases; bases outside gene matches: 11. Per the germline V gene, CDR1 is SEHNR and CDR2 is FQNEAQ (reference sequence). The CDR3 DNA reads as TGTGCCAGCAGACCGGGCACTAGCGGATATTACAATGAGCAGTTCTTC. Residues: CASRPGTSGYYNEQFF.

This clone was found a few times. The chain has TRBV27 and TRBJ2-7, with D perhaps TRBD1 (6 bases). The CDR3 runs to 15 residues. V lost 2 bases and J 3 bases, leaving 14 bases between the germline ends. Germline-derived CDR1 and CDR2 are MNHEY and SMNVEV (reference sequence). CDR3 nucleotide sequence: TGTGCCAGCAGTTTAGAACACGGCAGGGGCTACGAGCAGTACTTC. It yields the protein CASSLEHGRGYEQYF.

The chain links TRBV5-6 to TRBJ2-1; no clear D. The CDR3 runs to 12 residues. Trimming removed 3 bases from V and 9 bases from J, with 10 bases in between. Germline V gene sequence: CDR1 SGHDT, CDR2 YYEEEE. The CDR3 loop is CASSYLGLEQFF. The CDR3 DNA reads as TGTGCCAGCAGCTACCTAGGCCTTGAGCAGTTCTTC.

The V call is TRBV7-9, the J call TRBJ2-7; 11 bases agree with TRBD1. This CDR3 spans 15 amino acids. V was pared by 5 bases and J by 3 bases, with 6 bases of the junction left unmatched. Per germline, CDR1 SEHNR and CDR2 FQNEAQ (reference sequence). The CDR3 DNA follows: TGTGCCAGCAGCACAACCGGGACAGGGGGCTACGAGCAGTACTTC. Translation: CASSTTGTGGYEQYF.

The chain has TRBV18 and TRBJ1-2; 7 nucleotides agree with TRBD1. This CDR3 has 13 residues. Trimming took 5 bases from V and 4 from J; bases not matched to a gene: 4. Germline loops: CDR1 KGHSH, CDR2 LQKENI. The CDR3 bases are TGTGCCAGCTCAAAGGGACAGCCCTATGGCTACACCTTC. Amino acid sequence: CASSKGQPYGYTF.

The CDR3, as DNA: TGTGCCAGCAGCCAGGGGCCCGGGACAGGGAAATTGGCCTACGAGCAGTACTTC. Translation: CASSQGPGTGKLAYEQYF. This rearrangement joins TRBV13 to TRBJ2-7; 9 nucleotides line up with TRBD1. V shed 5 bases and J 2 bases; nucleotides not matched to a gene: 16. Germline loops: CDR1 PRHDT, CDR2 FYEKMQ (reference sequence). The CDR3 contains 18 residues.

The chain couples TRBV7-8 to TRBJ2-1; 7 bases line up with TRBD1. V was clipped by 4 bases and J by 0 bases; unmatched bases: 6. Germline V CDR1 and CDR2: SGHVS, FQNEAQ. The CDR3 loop spans 16 amino acids. This CDR3 is CASSSVGGNSYNEQFF. The DNA for the CDR3 is TGTGCCAGCAGCTCAGTAGGGGGCAACTCCTACAATGAGCAGTTCTTC. Filled out from reference TRBV7-8 and TRBJ2-1, the complete variable domain reads GAGVSQSPRYKVAKRGQDVALRCDPISGHVSLFWYQQALGQGPEFLTYFQNEAQLDKSGLPSDRFFAERPEGSVSTLKIQRTQQEDSAVYLCASSSVGGNSYNEQFFGPGTRLTVL.

For this clone: Its ends do not fully match the called genes, so a read error is possible. The chain recombines TRBV7-9 with TRBJ2-5; weak D call: TRBD1 (5 bases). This CDR3 comprises 15 residues. Per the germline V gene, CDR1 is SEHNR and CDR2 is FQNEAQ (reference sequence). The CDR3 loop is CSSSFRGLGQETQYF. The CDR3 nucleotides read TGTTCCAGCAGCTTTAGGGGTCTGGGGCAAGAGACCCAGTACTTC.

The chain carries TRBV10-3 and TRBJ1-1; 7 nucleotides line up with TRBD1. Germline V gene lookup returns CDR1 ENHRY and CDR2 SYGVKD. With V trimmed by 4 bases and J by 1 base, 3 bases remained unmatched. The CDR3 extends over 14 amino acids. Here the CDR3 DNA reads TGTGCCATCAGTGGACAGGGTTCGAACACTGAAGCTTTCTTT. It encodes CAISGQGSNTEAFF.

The chain links TRBV9 to TRBJ2-7; 11 bases match TRBD1. J gave up 2 bases and V 4 bases, and 17 bases lay outside the gene matches. This CDR3 comprises 19 residues. Germline loops: CDR1 SGDLS, CDR2 YYNGEE. CDR3 amino acids: CASSSPRDRGSISPYEQYF. CDR3 coding DNA: TGTGCCAGCAGCTCCCCACGGGACAGGGGGTCAATTTCCCCCTACGAGCAGTACTTC.

V gene TRBV18 combines with J gene TRBJ1-2; 10 nucleotides align to TRBD1. Germline V gives CDR1 KGHSH, CDR2 LQKENI. The CDR3 has 14 residues. J was trimmed by 6 bases and V by 6 bases; bases with no gene match: 7. The CDR3, as DNA: TGTGCCAGCTCGCCGACAGGGGGCGAGAATGGCTACACCTTC. Residues: CASSPTGGENGYTF. Looking up the rest from reference TRBV18 and TRBJ1-2 gives the full variable domain: NAGVMQNPRHLVRRRGQEARLRCSPMKGHSHVYWYRQLPEEGLKFMVYLQKENIIDESGMPKERFSAEFPKEGPSILRIQQVVRGDSAAYFCASSPTGGENGYTFGSGTRLTVV.